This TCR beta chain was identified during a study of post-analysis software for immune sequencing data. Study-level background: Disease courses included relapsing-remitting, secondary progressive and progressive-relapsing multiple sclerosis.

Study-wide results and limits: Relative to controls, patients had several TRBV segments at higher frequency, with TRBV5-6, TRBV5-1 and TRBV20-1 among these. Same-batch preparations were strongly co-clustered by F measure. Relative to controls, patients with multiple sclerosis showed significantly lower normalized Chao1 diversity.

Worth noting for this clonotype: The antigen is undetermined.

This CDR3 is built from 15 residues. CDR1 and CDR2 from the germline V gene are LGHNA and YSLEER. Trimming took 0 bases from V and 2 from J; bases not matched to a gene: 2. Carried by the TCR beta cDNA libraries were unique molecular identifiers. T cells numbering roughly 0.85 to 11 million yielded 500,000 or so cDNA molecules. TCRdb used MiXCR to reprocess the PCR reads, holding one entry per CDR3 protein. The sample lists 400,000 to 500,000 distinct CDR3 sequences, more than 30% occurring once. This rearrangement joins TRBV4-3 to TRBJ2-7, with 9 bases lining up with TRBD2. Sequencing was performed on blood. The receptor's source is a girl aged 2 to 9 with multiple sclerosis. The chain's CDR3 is CASSQDVAGAYEQYF. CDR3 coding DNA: TGCGCCAGCAGCCAAGATGTAGCGGGAGCCTACGAGCAGTACTTC.